This is a list of T cell receptor beta chains from one sample in a study of multiple sclerosis patients with progressive multifocal leukoencephalopathy. Method: immunoSEQ multiplex PCR; TCRdb's copy keeps in-frame clones and lacks some. The data hold tens of thousands of clones, with around 85% observed a single time. Specimen: PBMCs, collected from a patient treated with natalizumab. The receptors originated from a woman in her twenties or thirties with progressive multifocal leukoencephalopathy. Each CDR3 is given with its conserved first and last residue. A D gene is named only where the DNA matches it firmly. Clone size is stated in some rows and not others, as once, few, many or a class when expanded.

cdr3_length clone_size j_call v_call d_call cdr3_aa cdr3_nt
14 few TRBJ2-7 TRBV7-6 - CASSPEQSSYEQYF TGTGCCAGCAGTCCCGAGCAGAGCTCCTACGAGCAGTACTTC
13 once TRBJ1-2 TRBV2 - CASSETGNYGYTF TGTGCCAGCAGTGAGACGGGGAACTATGGCTACACCTTC
13 - TRBJ2-7 TRBV5-5 - CASSSDLTYEQYF TGTGCCAGCAGCTCGGACCTCACCTACGAGCAGTACTTC
11 large TRBJ2-1 TRBV6-5 TRBD2 CASSSGLEAIF TGTGCCAGCAGTTCGGGACTAGAGGCGATCTTC
16 - TRBJ2-7 TRBV7-6 TRBD2 CASSLGLAGGSYEQYF TGTGCCAGCAGCCTTGGACTAGCGGGAGGATCCTACGAGCAGTACTTC
12 - TRBJ2-7 TRBV10-2 - CASGDIDYEQYF TGCGCCAGCGGGGACATTGACTACGAGCAGTACTTC
13 - TRBJ2-1 TRBV30 - CAWSVRRGNEQFF TGTGCCTGGAGTGTACGAAGAGGGAATGAGCAGTTCTTC
13 - TRBJ2-7 TRBV7-9 TRBD2 CASQKRERDEQYF TGTGCCAGTCAAAAGCGGGAGCGGGACGAGCAGTACTTC
15 - TRBJ2-3 TRBV2 TRBD2 CASSEMAGETDTQYF TGTGCCAGCAGTGAAATGGCGGGAGAAACAGATACGCAGTATTTT
17 - TRBJ1-1 TRBV7-9 TRBD1 CASSLFGTGAWGTEAFF TGTGCCAGCAGCTTGTTCGGGACAGGGGCATGGGGAACTGAAGCTTTCTTT
15 - TRBJ1-4 TRBV11-2 TRBD1 CASSSRQGNYEKLFF TGTGCCAGCAGCTCACGACAGGGCAATTATGAAAAACTGTTTTTT
15 once TRBJ2-2 TRBV7-6 - CASSLSQGGTGELFF TGTGCCAGCAGCTTGTCCCAGGGGGGGACCGGGGAGCTGTTTTTT
16 - TRBJ1-4 TRBV2 TRBD1 CASSDLQGAEFEKLFF TGTGCCAGCAGTGACCTACAGGGGGCGGAATTTGAAAAACTGTTTTTT
15 - TRBJ2-5 TRBV5-1 - CASSLSQGLAETQYF TGCGCCAGCAGCCTCAGCCAGGGGCTCGCAGAGACCCAGTACTTC
13 - TRBJ2-5 TRBV30 - CAWSVGGHREQYF TGTGCCTGGAGTGTCGGGGGGCACCGAGAGCAGTACTTC
15 - TRBJ1-1 TRBV7-6 - CASSNLGGAGTEAFF TGTGCCAGCAGCAACCTTGGGGGGGCCGGCACTGAAGCTTTCTTT
13 - TRBJ2-6 TRBV30 - CAWRASGANVLTF TGTGCCTGGAGGGCCTCTGGGGCCAACGTCCTGACTTTC
13 - TRBJ1-5 TRBV7-2 - CASSKEGNQPQHF TGTGCCAGCAGCAAAGAGGGCAATCAGCCCCAGCATTTT
15 - TRBJ2-7 TRBV9 - CASSLGDTATYEQYF TGTGCCAGCAGCCTTGGGGATACCGCTACCTACGAGCAGTACTTC
13 - TRBJ1-2 TRBV28 - CASRFQGYYGYTF TGTGCCAGCCGATTCCAGGGGTACTATGGCTACACCTTC
15 - TRBJ1-1 TRBV11-2 - CASSLGGRMNTEAFF TGTGCCAGCAGCTTAGGGGGACGCATGAACACTGAAGCTTTCTTT
15 - TRBJ1-1 TRBV5-4 - CASSGGVRVNTEAFF TGTGCCAGCAGCGGAGGGGTCAGGGTGAACACTGAAGCTTTCTTT
15 - TRBJ1-1 TRBV14 - CASSRARGWNTEAFF TGTGCCAGCAGCCGAGCACGGGGCTGGAACACTGAAGCTTTCTTT
18 - TRBJ1-1 TRBV14 - CASSQEWQGRAQNTEAFF TGTGCCAGCAGCCAAGAATGGCAGGGTAGGGCGCAGAACACTGAAGCTTTCTTT
12 few TRBJ2-1 TRBV11-3 - CASSSWENEQFF TGTGCCAGCAGCTCCTGGGAGAATGAGCAGTTCTTC
14 - TRBJ1-2 TRBV7-3 TRBD1 CASSLNRGQGGYTF TGTGCCAGCAGCTTAAACAGGGGGCAGGGAGGCTACACCTTC
14 - TRBJ1-1 TRBV11-2 - CASSLGWGATEAFF TGTGCCAGCAGCTTAGGATGGGGGGCCACTGAAGCTTTCTTT
14 few TRBJ1-5 TRBV25-1 - CASRDLGVNQPQHF TGTGCCAGCAGGGACCTGGGGGTCAATCAGCCCCAGCATTTT
17 - TRBJ2-1 TRBV7-9 TRBD2 CASSLKAKRDGYNEQFF TGTGCCAGCAGCTTAAAGGCTAAGCGGGATGGCTACAATGAGCAGTTCTTC
13 - TRBJ1-1 TRBV30 - CAWSRTENTEAFF TGTGCCTGGAGTAGGACGGAAAACACTGAAGCTTTCTTT
14 - TRBJ2-2 TRBV5-1 TRBD1 CASSQGQPTGELFF TGCGCCAGCAGCCAGGGACAGCCCACCGGGGAGCTGTTTTTT
19 - TRBJ2-1 TRBV5-1 TRBD2 CASSVGLAGGPSSYNEQFF TGCGCCAGCAGCGTGGGACTAGCGGGAGGGCCGAGCTCCTACAATGAGCAGTTCTTC
16 - TRBJ1-1 TRBV6-1 - CASSELIRMTNTEAFF TGTGCCAGCAGTGAATTAATAAGGATGACGAACACTGAAGCTTTCTTT